These T cell receptor beta chains were read from a single sample in a study of blood T cell repertoires in COVID-19. Sequenced by immunoSEQ multiplex PCR; TCRdb stores in-frame clones only, minus some. The sample shows approximately 67,000 clones, approximately 91% of them seen only once. The sequenced material came from peripheral blood. The receptor set was obtained from a human donor in a cohort sampled during active COVID-19. Each CDR3 is given with its conserved first and last residue. A D gene is named only where the DNA matches it firmly. Clone size is stated in some rows and not others, as once, few, many or a class when expanded.

clone size: -
V gene: TRBV18
J gene: TRBJ1-1
CDR3 length: 14
D gene: -
CDR3 DNA: TGTGCCAGCTCACGACCCACAGGACACACTGAAGCTTTCTTT
CDR3 protein: CASSRPTGHTEAFF

clone size: -
V gene: TRBV7-2
J gene: TRBJ2-3
CDR3 length: 13
D gene: -
CDR3 DNA: TGTGCCAGCAGCGTACCCGAAGACAGCACGCAGTATTTT
CDR3 protein: CASSVPEDSTQYF

clone size: -
V gene: TRBV2
J gene: TRBJ2-1
CDR3 length: 16
D gene: -
CDR3 DNA: TGTGCCAGCAGTCCGACAGATCCAACAGGTAGGCTGGAGCAGTTCTTC
CDR3 protein: CASSPTDPTGRLEQFF

clone size: -
V gene: TRBV19
J gene: TRBJ2-1
CDR3 length: 19
D gene: -
CDR3 DNA: TGTGCCAGTAGTATAGCCCCGGTTAGGAGGATAAGCTCCTACAATGAGCAGTTCTTC
CDR3 protein: CASSIAPVRRISSYNEQFF

clone size: -
V gene: TRBV3-1/TRBV3-2
J gene: TRBJ2-2
CDR3 length: 11
D gene: -
CDR3 DNA: TGTGCCAGCAGCCTTCAGGGGGAGCTGTTTTTT
CDR3 protein: CASSLQGELFF

clone size: few
V gene: TRBV28
J gene: TRBJ2-1
CDR3 length: 14
D gene: TRBD1
CDR3 DNA: TGTGCCAGCGTAACAGGGGGCTACTACAATGAGCAGTTCTTC
CDR3 protein: CASVTGGYYNEQFF

clone size: -
V gene: TRBV6-5
J gene: TRBJ2-3
CDR3 length: 12
D gene: -
CDR3 DNA: TGTGCCAGCAGTTACGAAGGGGCGACGCAGTATTTT
CDR3 protein: CASSYEGATQYF

clone size: -
V gene: TRBV27
J gene: TRBJ1-4
CDR3 length: 14
D gene: -
CDR3 DNA: TGTGCCAGCAGTCAGACTGCAACTAATGAAAAACTGTTTTTT
CDR3 protein: CASSQTATNEKLFF

clone size: -
V gene: TRBV7-9
J gene: TRBJ1-5
CDR3 length: 12
D gene: -
CDR3 DNA: TGTGCCAGCAGCCCGGGTTCTCAGCCCCAGCATTTT
CDR3 protein: CASSPGSQPQHF

clone size: -
V gene: TRBV6-5
J gene: TRBJ1-5
CDR3 length: 14
D gene: -
CDR3 DNA: TGTGCCAGCAGGCCGGGACACTTCAATCAGCCCCAGCATTTT
CDR3 protein: CASRPGHFNQPQHF

clone size: -
V gene: TRBV2
J gene: TRBJ2-7
CDR3 length: 13
D gene: -
CDR3 DNA: TGTGCCAGCACTTTCACAGGGCGGCACGAGCAGTACTTC
CDR3 protein: CASTFTGRHEQYF

clone size: -
V gene: TRBV4-2
J gene: TRBJ1-2
CDR3 length: 14
D gene: -
CDR3 DNA: TGTGCCAGCGCACGGGATACAGGGAATTATGGCTACACCTTC
CDR3 protein: CASARDTGNYGYTF

clone size: -
V gene: TRBV2
J gene: TRBJ2-3
CDR3 length: 15
D gene: TRBD2
CDR3 DNA: TGTGCCAGCAGGTCGGCTAGCGGGGGGTCAGGTACGCAGTATTTT
CDR3 protein: CASRSASGGSGTQYF

clone size: -
V gene: TRBV3-1/TRBV3-2
J gene: TRBJ2-7
CDR3 length: 14
D gene: -
CDR3 DNA: TGTGCCAGCAGCCCCCCGGGAGACGAACACGAGCAGTACTTC
CDR3 protein: CASSPPGDEHEQYF

clone size: -
V gene: TRBV18
J gene: TRBJ1-1
CDR3 length: 16
D gene: TRBD1
CDR3 DNA: TGTGCCAGCTCACCATCCTTAGGGGGCGGGAATACTGAAGCTTTCTTT
CDR3 protein: CASSPSLGGGNTEAFF

clone size: -
V gene: TRBV4-3
J gene: TRBJ1-5
CDR3 length: 16
D gene: -
CDR3 DNA: TGCGCCAGCAGCCAAGCCCTGGGAGATGTGGATCAGCCCCAGCATTTT
CDR3 protein: CASSQALGDVDQPQHF

clone size: -
V gene: TRBV27
J gene: TRBJ2-1
CDR3 length: 16
D gene: TRBD2
CDR3 DNA: TGTGCCAGCAGTCCTTGGACTAGCGGGAATTACAATGAGCAGTTCTTC
CDR3 protein: CASSPWTSGNYNEQFF

clone size: -
V gene: TRBV5-1
J gene: TRBJ2-5
CDR3 length: 16
D gene: TRBD1
CDR3 DNA: TGCGCCAGCACGCAAATATCGGGACAGGGAGAAGAGACCCAGTACTTC
CDR3 protein: CASTQISGQGEETQYF

clone size: -
V gene: TRBV27
J gene: TRBJ1-4
CDR3 length: 15
D gene: -
CDR3 DNA: TGTGCCAGCAGTATCCGGGACACAACTAATGAAAAACTGTTTTTT
CDR3 protein: CASSIRDTTNEKLFF

clone size: -
V gene: TRBV4-3
J gene: TRBJ1-2
CDR3 length: 17
D gene: -
CDR3 DNA: TGCGCCAGCAGCCAAGAAAGGGGGGGGCGCAGGTTCTATGGCTACACCTTC
CDR3 protein: CASSQERGGRRFYGYTF

clone size: -
V gene: TRBV19
J gene: TRBJ1-1
CDR3 length: 15
D gene: TRBD1
CDR3 DNA: TGTGCCAGTAGTATATCAGGGGGCGTGAACACTGAAGCTTTCTTT
CDR3 protein: CASSISGGVNTEAFF

clone size: -
V gene: TRBV29-1
J gene: TRBJ2-3
CDR3 length: 13
D gene: -
CDR3 DNA: TGCAGCGTTGTGGGCAGTAGCACAGATACGCAGTATTTT
CDR3 protein: CSVVGSSTDTQYF

clone size: -
V gene: TRBV12-3/TRBV12-4
J gene: TRBJ1-1
CDR3 length: 12
D gene: -
CDR3 DNA: TGTGCCAGCACGTTCGTCGATGGGCAAGCTTTCTTT
CDR3 protein: CASTFVDGQAFF

clone size: -
V gene: TRBV5-8
J gene: TRBJ1-2
CDR3 length: 13
D gene: -
CDR3 DNA: TGTGCCAGCAGCATAGCGAACCAGGGGGGCTACACCTTC
CDR3 protein: CASSIANQGGYTF

clone size: -
V gene: TRBV7-8
J gene: TRBJ2-5
CDR3 length: 14
D gene: -
CDR3 DNA: TGTGCCAGCCGCCGGAGACAGGACCAAGAGACCCAGTACTTC
CDR3 protein: CASRRRQDQETQYF

clone size: -
V gene: TRBV9
J gene: TRBJ2-2
CDR3 length: 18
D gene: -
CDR3 DNA: TGTGCCAGCAGCGTAGAGGGGACTGGGCAGGAGAACACCGGGGAGCTGTTTTTT
CDR3 protein: CASSVEGTGQENTGELFF

clone size: -
V gene: TRBV7-9
J gene: TRBJ2-1
CDR3 length: 14
D gene: -
CDR3 DNA: TGTGCCAGCACCAACGAGGGCCGGCAGTTAGGGCAGTTCTTC
CDR3 protein: CASTNEGRQLGQFF

clone size: -
V gene: TRBV28
J gene: TRBJ1-1
CDR3 length: 16
D gene: TRBD1
CDR3 DNA: TGTGCCAGCAGTTTAACAGGGGGCTTGGGGACCACTGAAGCTTTCTTT
CDR3 protein: CASSLTGGLGTTEAFF

clone size: -
V gene: TRBV27
J gene: TRBJ2-7
CDR3 length: 15
D gene: -
CDR3 DNA: TGTGCCAGCAGACCAGGGGGAGGACCCCCCTACGAGCAGTACTTC
CDR3 protein: CASRPGGGPPYEQYF

clone size: once
V gene: TRBV5-5
J gene: TRBJ1-5
CDR3 length: 16
D gene: -
CDR3 DNA: TGTGCCAGCAGCTTGCGGGCAGGGAGGAGCAATCAGCCCCAGCATTTT
CDR3 protein: CASSLRAGRSNQPQHF

clone size: few
V gene: TRBV7-2
J gene: TRBJ2-3
CDR3 length: 13
D gene: TRBD1
CDR3 DNA: TGTGCCAGTCAAGGGACAGGGGTCGATACGCAGTATTTT
CDR3 protein: CASQGTGVDTQYF

clone size: -
V gene: TRBV19
J gene: TRBJ2-1
CDR3 length: 18
D gene: -
CDR3 DNA: TGTGCCAGTAGTGAAGAGGAGGGGCGGGGCCTCGGTTACAATGAGCAGTTCTTC
CDR3 protein: CASSEEEGRGLGYNEQFF

clone size: -
V gene: TRBV7-3
J gene: TRBJ1-2
CDR3 length: 13
D gene: -
CDR3 DNA: TGTGCCAGCAGCTCCGACATTAACTATGGCTACACCTTC
CDR3 protein: CASSSDINYGYTF

clone size: -
V gene: TRBV6-2/TRBV6-3
J gene: TRBJ2-1
CDR3 length: 18
D gene: TRBD2
CDR3 DNA: TGTGCCAGCAGTTATGCTAATATTCTAGCGGGAGGCAACAATGAGCAGTTCTTC
CDR3 protein: CASSYANILAGGNNEQFF

clone size: -
V gene: TRBV2
J gene: TRBJ2-1
CDR3 length: 14
D gene: -
CDR3 DNA: TGTGCCAGCAGAGCCGGGACAAACAACTCGGAGCAGTTCTTC
CDR3 protein: CASRAGTNNSEQFF

clone size: few
V gene: TRBV30
J gene: TRBJ2-7
CDR3 length: 14
D gene: TRBD2
CDR3 DNA: TGTGCCTGGAGCTCTAGCGGGAGGCTTTACGAGCAGTACTTC
CDR3 protein: CAWSSSGRLYEQYF

clone size: -
V gene: TRBV7-2
J gene: TRBJ1-3
CDR3 length: 14
D gene: -
CDR3 DNA: TGTGCCAGCAGCTTCGGAGGGTCTGGAAACACCATATATTTT
CDR3 protein: CASSFGGSGNTIYF

clone size: -
V gene: TRBV6-5
J gene: TRBJ2-5
CDR3 length: 15
D gene: TRBD1
CDR3 DNA: TGTGCCAGCAGTTATTATGGACAGGGGGAAGAGACCCAGTACTTC
CDR3 protein: CASSYYGQGEETQYF

clone size: -
V gene: TRBV7-6
J gene: TRBJ2-1
CDR3 length: 16
D gene: -
CDR3 DNA: TGTGCCAGCAGCTTAATGCAGGGAAGGTCCTACAATGAGCAGTTCTTC
CDR3 protein: CASSLMQGRSYNEQFF

clone size: -
V gene: TRBV19
J gene: TRBJ2-1
CDR3 length: 18
D gene: TRBD2
CDR3 DNA: TGTGCCAGTAGTATTGGAACTAGCGGGAGGGCCGGTCACAATGAGCAGTTCTTC
CDR3 protein: CASSIGTSGRAGHNEQFF

clone size: -
V gene: TRBV28
J gene: TRBJ2-3
CDR3 length: 16
D gene: TRBD2
CDR3 DNA: TGTGCCAGCAGCCAACTAGCGGATACCTGGCCAGATACGCAGTATTTT
CDR3 protein: CASSQLADTWPDTQYF

clone size: -
V gene: TRBV5-8
J gene: TRBJ1-1
CDR3 length: 16
D gene: TRBD1
CDR3 DNA: TGTGCCAGCAGCTTGGTCTGGGACAGGATGAACACTGAAGCTTTCTTT
CDR3 protein: CASSLVWDRMNTEAFF

clone size: -
V gene: TRBV6-2/TRBV6-3
J gene: TRBJ2-2
CDR3 length: 15
D gene: -
CDR3 DNA: TGTGCCAGCAGTTACGGGGCGGCAAACACCGGGGAGCTGTTTTTT
CDR3 protein: CASSYGAANTGELFF

clone size: -
V gene: TRBV27
J gene: TRBJ2-3
CDR3 length: 13
D gene: -
CDR3 DNA: TGTGCCAGCACCGTAGCAGGGGCAGATACGCAGTATTTT
CDR3 protein: CASTVAGADTQYF

clone size: -
V gene: TRBV30
J gene: TRBJ1-4
CDR3 length: 13
D gene: TRBD1
CDR3 DNA: TGTGCCTGGAAGGGCAGGGGGGATGAAAAACTGTTTTTT
CDR3 protein: CAWKGRGDEKLFF

clone size: -
V gene: TRBV19
J gene: TRBJ1-5
CDR3 length: 15
D gene: TRBD1
CDR3 DNA: TGTGCCAGTAGTATAGTACAGGGGGCCAGCTCGCCCCAGCATTTT
CDR3 protein: CASSIVQGASSPQHF

clone size: -
V gene: TRBV5-6
J gene: TRBJ2-2
CDR3 length: 12
D gene: -
CDR3 DNA: TGTGCCAGCAGCCTCCCGGCCGGGGAGCTGTTTTTT
CDR3 protein: CASSLPAGELFF

clone size: few
V gene: TRBV2
J gene: TRBJ1-5
CDR3 length: 14
D gene: -
CDR3 DNA: TGTGCCAGCAGTGGTGGGCGGGCTAATCAGCCCCAGCATTTT
CDR3 protein: CASSGGRANQPQHF

clone size: -
V gene: TRBV5-1
J gene: TRBJ2-3
CDR3 length: 14
D gene: -
CDR3 DNA: TGCGCCAGCAGCTTGATGGGAGAGGTAGATACGCAGTATTTT
CDR3 protein: CASSLMGEVDTQYF

clone size: -
V gene: TRBV15
J gene: TRBJ2-5
CDR3 length: 15
D gene: -
CDR3 DNA: TGTGCCACCAGCAGAGAGGGCGCAGGCGGGGAGACCCAGTACTTC
CDR3 protein: CATSREGAGGETQYF

clone size: -
V gene: TRBV29-1
J gene: TRBJ2-7
CDR3 length: 13
D gene: TRBD1
CDR3 DNA: TGCAGCGTTTGGGACAGGGCGTCCTACGAGCAGTACTTC
CDR3 protein: CSVWDRASYEQYF

clone size: -
V gene: TRBV7-9
J gene: TRBJ2-7
CDR3 length: 14
D gene: TRBD1
CDR3 DNA: TGTGCCAGCAGCTATAGGACAGGGGGTTACGAGCAGTACTTC
CDR3 protein: CASSYRTGGYEQYF

clone size: -
V gene: TRBV4-2
J gene: TRBJ2-3
CDR3 length: 16
D gene: -
CDR3 DNA: TGTGCCAGCAGCCAAAGGCGCGGGGCTAGCACAGATACGCAGTATTTT
CDR3 protein: CASSQRRGASTDTQYF